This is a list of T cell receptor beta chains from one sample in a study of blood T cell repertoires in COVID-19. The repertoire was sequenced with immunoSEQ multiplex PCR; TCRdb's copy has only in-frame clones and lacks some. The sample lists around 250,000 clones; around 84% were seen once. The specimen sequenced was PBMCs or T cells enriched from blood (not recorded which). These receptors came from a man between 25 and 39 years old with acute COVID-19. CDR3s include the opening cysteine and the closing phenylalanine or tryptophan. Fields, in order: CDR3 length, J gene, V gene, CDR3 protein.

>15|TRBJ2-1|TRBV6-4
CASSRTGEGDNEQFF
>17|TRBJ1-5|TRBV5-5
CASSPGTGAMGNQPQHF
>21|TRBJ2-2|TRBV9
CASSPHGVRIIGIVGPGELFF
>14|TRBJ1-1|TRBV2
CASRVQGSSTEAFF
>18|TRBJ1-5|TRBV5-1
CASSLGDGTPNSNQPQHF
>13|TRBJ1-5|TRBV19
CASHQYSNQPQHF
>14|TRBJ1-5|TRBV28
CASSSQGADQPQHF
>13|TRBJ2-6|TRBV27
CASRSVAGGVLTF
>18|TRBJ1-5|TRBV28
CASSRQQPGQGGGQPQHF
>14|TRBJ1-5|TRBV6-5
CASSLIRGNQPQHF
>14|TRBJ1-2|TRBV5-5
CASSNGTGTYGYTF
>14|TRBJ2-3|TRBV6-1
CASSEYRGTDTQYF
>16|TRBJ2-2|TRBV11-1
CASSQTSGSYTGELFF
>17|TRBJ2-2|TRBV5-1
CASSPGTSGRNTGELFF
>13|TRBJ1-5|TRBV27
CASSQGGSQPQHF
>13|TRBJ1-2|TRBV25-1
CASRGQANYGYTF
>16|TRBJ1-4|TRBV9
CASSARDRGNNEKLFF
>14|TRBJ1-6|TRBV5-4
CASRTQGTNSPLHF
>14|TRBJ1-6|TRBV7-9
CASSLGGGGSPLHF
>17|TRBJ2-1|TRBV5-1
CASSSIAGGATYNEQFF
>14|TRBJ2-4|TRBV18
CASSLGGQLNIQYF
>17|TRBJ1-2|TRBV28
CASSSTSGTGDNGGYTF
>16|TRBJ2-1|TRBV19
CASSMGGLAWDNEQFF
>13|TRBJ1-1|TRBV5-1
CASSSQGNTEAFF
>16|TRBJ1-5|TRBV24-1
CATSDTRGHGDQPQHF
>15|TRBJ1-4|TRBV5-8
CASSLSGHSNEKLFF
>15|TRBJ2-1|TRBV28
CASSPTGGGRNEQFF
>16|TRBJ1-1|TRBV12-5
CASGLLRQGWNTEAFF
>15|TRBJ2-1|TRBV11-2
CASSPRLAVYNEQFF
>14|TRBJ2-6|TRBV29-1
CSVTGYAGANVLTF
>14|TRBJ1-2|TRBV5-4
CASSFIQGQDGYTF
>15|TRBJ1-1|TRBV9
CASSPRTGVDTEAFF
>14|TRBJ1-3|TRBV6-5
CATRTLYSGNTIYF
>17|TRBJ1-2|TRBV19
CASSIDLFGGQRNGYTF
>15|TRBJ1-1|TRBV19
CASSVGQWGMTEAFF
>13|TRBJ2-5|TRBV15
CATSGGAKETQYF
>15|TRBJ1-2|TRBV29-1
CSVERTGEFGYGYTF
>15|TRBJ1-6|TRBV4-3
CASSRSRGVESPLHF
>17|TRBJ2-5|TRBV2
CASSEIIFSGSRETQYF
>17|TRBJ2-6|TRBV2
CAIKPRTGGSGANVLTF
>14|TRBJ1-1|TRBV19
CASSATGEWAEAFF
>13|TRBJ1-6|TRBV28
CASRDRTNSPLHF
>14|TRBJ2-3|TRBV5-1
CASSLTSGTDTQYF
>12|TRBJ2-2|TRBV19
CASKALAGELFF
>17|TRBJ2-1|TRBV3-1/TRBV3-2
CASSRTQTSGRGNEQFF
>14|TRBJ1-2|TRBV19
CASSRQGASYGYTF
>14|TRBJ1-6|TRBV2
CASSRDRNNSPLHF
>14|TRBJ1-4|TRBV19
CASSIGVSNEKLFF
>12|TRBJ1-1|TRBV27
CASRVQGAEAFF
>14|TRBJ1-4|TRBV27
CASSLWGKNEKLFF
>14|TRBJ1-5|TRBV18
CASSSQGPYQPQHF
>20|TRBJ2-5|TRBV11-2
CASSLDNISGVAGSVETQYF
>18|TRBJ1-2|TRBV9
CASSAHGTGTGGGYGYTF
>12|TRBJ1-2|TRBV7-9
CASSPSNYGYTF